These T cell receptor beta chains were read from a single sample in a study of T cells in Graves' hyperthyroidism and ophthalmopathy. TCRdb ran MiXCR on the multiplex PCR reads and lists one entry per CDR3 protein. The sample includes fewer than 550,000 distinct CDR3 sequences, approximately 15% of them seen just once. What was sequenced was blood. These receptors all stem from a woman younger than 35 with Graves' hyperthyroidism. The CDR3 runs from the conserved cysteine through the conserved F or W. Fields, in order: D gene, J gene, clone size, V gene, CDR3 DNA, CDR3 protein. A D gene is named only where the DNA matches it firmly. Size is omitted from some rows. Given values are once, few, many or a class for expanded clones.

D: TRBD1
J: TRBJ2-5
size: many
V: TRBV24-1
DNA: TGTGCCACCAGTGATTTAGGGCAGGGGGTGGAGACCCAGTACTTC
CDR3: CATSDLGQGVETQYF

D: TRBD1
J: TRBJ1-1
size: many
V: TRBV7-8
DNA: TGTGCCAGCAGCGATCCAACCGGGACAGGGGGAGGTGGCACTGAAGCTTTCTTT
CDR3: CASSDPTGTGGGGTEAFF

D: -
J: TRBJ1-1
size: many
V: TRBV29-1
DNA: TGCAGCGTTGATCCGTCTCGTGGACCTTCGACTGAAGCTTTCTTT
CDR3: CSVDPSRGPSTEAFF

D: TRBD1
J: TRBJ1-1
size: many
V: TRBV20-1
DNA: TGCAGTGCTAGAGATCCCGGGACAGGGGGCACTGAAGCTTTCTTT
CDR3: CSARDPGTGGTEAFF

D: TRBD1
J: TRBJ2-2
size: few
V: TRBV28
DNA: TGTGCCAGTTTGACAGGGGGCGAAGGCGGGGAGCTGTTTTTT
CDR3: CASLTGGEGGELFF

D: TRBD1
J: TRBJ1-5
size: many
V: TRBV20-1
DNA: TGCAGTGCTAAGGACAGGGCGAGTCAGCCCCAGCATTTT
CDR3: CSAKDRASQPQHF

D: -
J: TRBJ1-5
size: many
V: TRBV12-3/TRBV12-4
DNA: TGTGCCAGCAGTTTAGTAGCCGGGAAGGGCAATCAGCCCCAGCATTTT
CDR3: CASSLVAGKGNQPQHF

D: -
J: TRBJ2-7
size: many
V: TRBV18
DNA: TGTGCCAGCTCATCGGCAGACTACGAGCAGTACTTC
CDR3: CASSSADYEQYF

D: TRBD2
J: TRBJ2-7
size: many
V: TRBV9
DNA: TGTGCCAGCAGCTTGGGGGCTAGCGGGACCAACGAGCAGTACTTC
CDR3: CASSLGASGTNEQYF

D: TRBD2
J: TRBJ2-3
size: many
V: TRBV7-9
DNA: TGTGCCAGTGAGCGGGGGGGATCCACAGATACGCAGTATTTT
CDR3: CASERGGSTDTQYF

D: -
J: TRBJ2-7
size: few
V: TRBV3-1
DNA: TGTGCCAGCAGCGTAGGGGTGGTCTCGGAAGAGCAGTACTTC
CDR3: CASSVGVVSEEQYF

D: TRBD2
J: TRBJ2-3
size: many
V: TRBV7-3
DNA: TGTGCCAGCAGCTTACCAACTAGCGGGCGGCCGACTAGCACAGATACGCAGTATTTT
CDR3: CASSLPTSGRPTSTDTQYF

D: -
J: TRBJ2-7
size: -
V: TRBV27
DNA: TGTGCCAGCAGTCCCCCCGCGGGACCTGGCTACGAGCAGTACTTC
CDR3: CASSPPAGPGYEQYF

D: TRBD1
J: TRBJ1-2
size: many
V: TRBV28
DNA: TGTGCCAGCAGTTTCCCTGGGACAGCCTATGGCTACACCTTC
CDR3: CASSFPGTAYGYTF

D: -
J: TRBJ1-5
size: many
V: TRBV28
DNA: TGTGCCAGCAGTTTATATAGGCCGTTAAGAGACACCACAAATCAGCCCCAGCATTTT
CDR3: CASSLYRPLRDTTNQPQHF

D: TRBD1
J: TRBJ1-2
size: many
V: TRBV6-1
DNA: TGTGCCAGCAGAGTTTTTGGGACAGGGGACTATGGCTACACCTTC
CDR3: CASRVFGTGDYGYTF

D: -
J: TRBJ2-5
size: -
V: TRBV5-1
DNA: TGCGCCAGCAGCTTGACGGGTTGGTTTCAAGAGACCCAGTACTTC
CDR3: CASSLTGWFQETQYF

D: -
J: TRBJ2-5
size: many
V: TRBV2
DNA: TGTGCCAGCAGTAGGGGAGAGACCCAGTACTTC
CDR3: CASSRGETQYF

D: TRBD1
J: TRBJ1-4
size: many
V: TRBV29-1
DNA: TGCAGCGTGGACACTCCGGGACAGGTTCGCGAAAAACTGTTTTTT
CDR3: CSVDTPGQVREKLFF

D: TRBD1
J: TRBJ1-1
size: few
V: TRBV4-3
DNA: TGCGCCAGCAGCCAAGATCACGCGGGACAGGGTGTTTACACTGAAGCTTTCTTT
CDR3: CASSQDHAGQGVYTEAFF

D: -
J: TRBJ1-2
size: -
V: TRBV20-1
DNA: TGCAGTGCTAGAGCTTACGGAGCTAACTATGGCTACACCTTC
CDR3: CSARAYGANYGYTF

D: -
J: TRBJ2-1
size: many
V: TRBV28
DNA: TGTGCCAGCAGCATGGTCCACAATGAGCAGTTCTTC
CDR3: CASSMVHNEQFF

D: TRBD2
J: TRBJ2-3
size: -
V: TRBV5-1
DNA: TGCGCCAGCAGCTTGGCGAGCGGACTAGCGGGGGGGCCGACAGATACGCAGTATTTT
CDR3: CASSLASGLAGGPTDTQYF

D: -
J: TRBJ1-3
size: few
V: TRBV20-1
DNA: TGCAGTGCCCAGTTCCACTCTGGAAACACCATATATTTT
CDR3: CSAQFHSGNTIYF

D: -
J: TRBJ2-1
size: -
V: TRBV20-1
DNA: TGCAGTGCTCGGGGGGACAGGCCTAATGAGCAGTTCTTC
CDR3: CSARGDRPNEQFF

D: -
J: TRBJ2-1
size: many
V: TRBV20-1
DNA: TGCAGTGCCCGAAAGGGTTATGAGCAGTTCTTC
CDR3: CSARKGYEQFF

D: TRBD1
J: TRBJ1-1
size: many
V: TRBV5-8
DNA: TGTGCCAGCAGCCCAGGGGCAGGGGGCACTGAAGCTTTCTTT
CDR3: CASSPGAGGTEAFF

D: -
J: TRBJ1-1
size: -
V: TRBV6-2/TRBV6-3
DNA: TGTGCCAGCAGTTACTCCCCGGCATGGGGGACTGAAGCTTTCTTT
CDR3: CASSYSPAWGTEAFF

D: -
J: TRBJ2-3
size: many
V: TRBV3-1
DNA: TGTGCCAGCAGCCCAGGAAGGTTCGGGCCCACAGATACGCAGTATTTT
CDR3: CASSPGRFGPTDTQYF

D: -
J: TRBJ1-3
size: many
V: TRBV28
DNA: TGTGCCAGCAGCCTCTCCAGGGGTTATTTGGGTAACACCATATATTTT
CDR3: CASSLSRGYLGNTIYF

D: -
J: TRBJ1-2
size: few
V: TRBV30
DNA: TGTGCCTGTGGAGGGGGCTACACCTTC
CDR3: CACGGGYTF

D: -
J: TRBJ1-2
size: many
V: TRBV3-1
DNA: TGTGCCAGCAGCCAAGATCGCTCTAGGGGATACTATGGCTACACCTTC
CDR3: CASSQDRSRGYYGYTF

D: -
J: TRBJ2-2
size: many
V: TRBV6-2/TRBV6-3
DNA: TGTGCCAGCAGTTACTCACCGGGGACGGCGAACACCGGGGAGCTGTTTTTT
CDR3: CASSYSPGTANTGELFF

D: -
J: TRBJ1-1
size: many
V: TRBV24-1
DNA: TGTGCCACCAGGAATCATCCGAACACTGAAGCTTTCTTT
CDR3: CATRNHPNTEAFF

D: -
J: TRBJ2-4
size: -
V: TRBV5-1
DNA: TGCGCCAGCAGCTTGGAGGTGGCTGGCAACATTCAGTACTTC
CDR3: CASSLEVAGNIQYF

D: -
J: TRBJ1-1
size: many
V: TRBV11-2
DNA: TGTGCCAGCAGCTCCCACTTGGGCGGGAACACTGAAGCTTTCTTT
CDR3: CASSSHLGGNTEAFF

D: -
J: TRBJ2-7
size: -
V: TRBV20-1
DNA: TGCAGTGCTAGAGTGGTAGAGGAACCCTCATTCTACGAGCAGTACTTC
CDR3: CSARVVEEPSFYEQYF

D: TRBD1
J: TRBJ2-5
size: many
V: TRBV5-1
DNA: TGCGCCAGCAGCAGGGACAGGGGGTTCCAAGAGACCCAGTACTTC
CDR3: CASSRDRGFQETQYF

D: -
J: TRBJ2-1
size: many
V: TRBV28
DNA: TGTGCCAGCGAACGCCAAGGGAGCTACAATGAGCAGTTCTTC
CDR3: CASERQGSYNEQFF

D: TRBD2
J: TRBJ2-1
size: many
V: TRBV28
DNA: TGTGCCAGCAGTTTCGGGACTAGCTCCTACAATGAGCAGTTCTTC
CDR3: CASSFGTSSYNEQFF

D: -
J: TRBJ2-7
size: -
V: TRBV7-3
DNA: TGTGCCAGCAGCTTAAGTCCAGCCTCCTACGAGCAGTACTTC
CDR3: CASSLSPASYEQYF

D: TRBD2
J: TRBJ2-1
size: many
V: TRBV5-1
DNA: TGCGCCAGCAGACGGGTAGGACTAGCGGGGGAGAATGAGCAGTTCTTC
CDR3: CASRRVGLAGENEQFF